These 29 T cell receptor beta chains were all obtained from the same sample, sequenced in a study of beta chain features in type 1 diabetes. The study reverse transcribed the entire isolated RNA, so it sequenced expressed TCRB transcripts. Sequencing used immunoSEQ multiplex PCR; TCRdb keeps in-frame clones, though not all of them. The repertoire holds hundreds of thousands of clones, 15% to 18% seen once, with roughly 0.098% in the top ten. The source material was naive CD4+ T cells from blood. These receptors were collected from a man between 18 and 29 years old in good health.

This rearrangement joins TRBV28 to TRBJ1-2, with 8 nucleotides matching TRBD1. Germline CDR1 and CDR2: MDHEN and SYDVKM. CDR3 size: 15 residues. V shed 3 bases and J 4 bases; nucleotides not matched to a gene: 7. The chain's CDR3 is CASSFRDRPSYGYTF. The DNA for the CDR3 is TGTGCCAGCAGTTTTAGGGACAGGCCGAGCTATGGCTACACCTTC.

This clone was detected only a few times. The V and J genes are TRBV5-1 and TRBJ2-6, with D uncertain. Germline loops: CDR1 SGHRS, CDR2 YFSETQ. V lost 4 bases and J 0 bases, leaving 11 bases between the germline ends. The CDR3 is 16 residues long. The CDR3 reads CASSLGLLSGANVLTF. The CDR3 DNA reads TGCGCCAGCAGCCTGGGCCTCCTCTCTGGGGCCAACGTCCTGACTTTC.

The chain uses TRBV14 and TRBJ1-1; tentatively, D is TRBD1 (6 bases). Germline V gene sequence: CDR1 SGHDN, CDR2 FVKESK. This CDR3 has 13 amino acids. Trimming stripped 3 bases from V and 7 bases from J, with 12 bases between. The CDR3 region is CASSQRGGSEAFF. The CDR3 coding sequence is TGTGCCAGCAGCCAGAGGGGGGGGAGTGAAGCTTTCTTT.

The rearrangement uses TRBV29-1 and TRBJ1-2; D unclear. Germline loops: CDR1 SQVTM, CDR2 ANQGSEA. Trimming took off 2 bases at V and 4 bases at J, with 8 bases between the two ends. The CDR3 has 12 residues. The CDR3 here is CSVENSFYGYTF. CDR3 in DNA: TGCAGCGTTGAAAACAGCTTCTATGGCTACACCTTC.

The genes are TRBV19 and TRBJ1-1; D unresolved. Trimming left V 5 bases short and J 2 bases short, with 9 bases between. The CDR3 is 13 residues long. Germline lookup yields CDR1 LNHDA and CDR2 SQIVND (reference sequence). The CDR3 bases are TGTGCCAGTAGTCTAGTAGTAAACACTGAAGCTTTCTTT. Translation gives CASSLVVNTEAFF.

This sequence joins TRBV14 and TRBJ2-1, with TRBD1 identical over 8 bases. The V segment lost 4 bases and the J segment 2 bases; nucleotides outside the gene matches: 7. The CDR3 covers 16 residues. CDR1 is SGHDN, CDR2 FVKESK, per germline. The CDR3 DNA sequence: TGTGCCAGCAGCCCACGACAGGGGCAGGCCTACAATGAGCAGTTCTTC. It yields the protein CASSPRQGQAYNEQFF.

This clone was seen a few times. This CDR3 reads CAWSLGGDIQYF. DNA of the CDR3: TGTGCCTGGAGTCTGGGGGGTGACATTCAGTACTTC. The V call is TRBV30, the J call TRBJ2-4; perhaps TRBD2 as D (6 bases). This CDR3 comprises 12 residues. Trimming removed 2 bases from V and 8 bases from J, with 10 bases in between. Germline lookup yields CDR1 GTSNPN and CDR2 SVGIG (reference sequence).

The V call is TRBV5-1, the J call TRBJ2-5, with TRBD1 matching over 8 bases. The CDR3 is made up of 14 amino acids. After removal of 5 bases from V and 4 bases from J, the junction contained 7 bases not matched to a gene. Germline V gene data show CDR1 as SGHRS and CDR2 as YFSETQ. CDR3 loop: CASRPGGRGETQYF. CDR3 in DNA: TGCGCCAGCAGGCCAGGGGGCAGGGGAGAGACCCAGTACTTC.

This chain connects TRBV25-1 to TRBJ2-5, with unresolved D. The closer fit of TRBJ2-7 to the DNA end suggests the J call may be wrong. The CDR3 loop spans 14 amino acids. The germline CDR1 and CDR2 sequences are MGHDK and SYGVNS. CDR3 bases: TGTGCCAGCAGTGCGCGGCTGAACTCCTACGAGCAGTACTTC. This gives the protein CASSARLNSYEQYF.

The chain is built from TRBV5-6 and TRBJ2-7, with 10 bases lining up with TRBD1. Germline V gene lookup returns CDR1 SGHDT and CDR2 YYEEEE. The CDR3 runs 15 residues. V was pared by 0 bases and J by 3 bases, with 3 bases of the junction left unmatched. This CDR3 reads CASSLGGTGVYEQYF. CDR3 in DNA: TGTGCCAGCAGCTTGGGAGGGACAGGGGTCTACGAGCAGTACTTC.

The chain links TRBV7-2 to TRBJ1-1; D not resolved. Germline assignment: CDR1 SGHTA and CDR2 FQGNSA. Trimming removed 4 bases from V and 4 bases from J, with 16 bases in between. CDR3 size: 15 residues. The DNA of the CDR3 is TGTGCCAGCAGCTCGTGGTCGGGCTGGGGCACTGAAGCTTTCTTT. Encoded protein: CASSSWSGWGTEAFF.

This sequence joins TRBV7-2 and TRBJ1-5; D not resolved. V was shortened by 2 bases and J by 3 bases, with 11 bases between the two germline ends. This CDR3 spans 15 amino acids. Germline values: CDR1 SGHTA, CDR2 FQGNSA. The CDR3, as DNA: TGTGCCAGCAGCTTAAACGCAGGCGACAATCAGCCCCAGCATTTT. It yields the protein CASSLNAGDNQPQHF.

This clone has just a few counts. The rearrangement uses TRBV23-1 and TRBJ2-2; D call uncertain. TRBV23-1 carries the ORF label, with uncertain function. The CDR3 runs to 11 residues. V dropped 5 bases and J dropped 7 bases, with 5 bases sitting between them. This CDR3 reads CASSRVGELFF. DNA of the CDR3: TGCGCCAGCAGTAGAGTCGGGGAGCTGTTTTTT.

This clone was seen more than once but under ten times. The genes are TRBV29-1 and TRBJ2-1, with TRBD1 matching over 10 bases. The CDR3 loop spans 14 amino acids. With 7 bases clipped from V and 6 bases from J, the junction kept 9 bases outside the gene matches. Germline V gives CDR1 SQVTM, CDR2 ANQGSEA. The CDR3 nucleotides are TGCAGCGGCGTCGGGACAGGGGTGGTCAATGAGCAGTTCTTC. Its translation: CSGVGTGVVNEQFF.

The genes are TRBV27 and TRBJ2-2, with 8 bases identical to TRBD2. After removal of 7 bases from V and 4 bases from J, the junction contained 5 bases not matched to a gene. The CDR3 runs to 14 residues. CDR1 MNHEY and CDR2 SMNVEV come from the germline V gene (reference sequence). For the CDR3, the DNA is TGTGCCAGCACCACGGGAGGGATCACCGGGGAGCTGTTTTTT. Translated: CASTTGGITGELFF.

This clone has just a few counts. The chain joins TRBV7-9 to TRBJ1-4, with 8 bases that match TRBD1. The CDR3 spans 17 residues. The V segment lost 5 bases and the J segment 7 bases; nucleotides outside the gene matches: 15. The germline V gene has CDR1 SEHNR and CDR2 FQNEAQ (reference sequence). CDR3 protein: CASSHGPYGTGSEKLFF. CDR3 in DNA: TGTGCCAGCAGCCATGGACCTTACGGGACAGGTTCTGAAAAACTGTTTTTT.

This clone showed up just a few times. The V gene is TRBV11-1, the J gene TRBJ2-2, with D possibly TRBD1 on 5 matching bases. V lost 5 bases, J lost 6 bases, and 13 bases lay in between. CDR1 is SGHAT, CDR2 FQDESV, per germline (reference sequence). The CDR3 runs 14 residues. This CDR3 reads CASSRGQKAGELFF. The CDR3 region has the DNA TGTGCCAGCAGCCGCGGACAAAAAGCCGGGGAGCTGTTTTTT.

This rearrangement joins TRBV28 to TRBJ2-5; D may be TRBD2 (6 bases). Between the trimmed V and J ends, which lost 6 bases and 1 base, there was a span of 21 bases. From germline, CDR1 is MDHEN and CDR2 SYDVKM. The CDR3 contains 17 residues. In DNA form, the CDR3 reads TGTGCCAGCAGCTCGCTTCGCCTAAGGGACTGCCAAGAGACCCAGTACTTC. This encodes CASSSLRLRDCQETQYF.

This sequence joins TRBV28 and TRBJ2-5, with 10 bases matching TRBD1. V gave up 5 bases and J gave up 7 bases; unmatched junction bases: 13. Germline CDR1 MDHEN, CDR2 SYDVKM. The CDR3 covers 16 residues. CDR3 sequence: CASSSAGTGAFGTQYF. As DNA, the CDR3 is TGTGCCAGCAGTAGCGCTGGGACAGGGGCCTTTGGGACCCAGTACTTC.

This clone was recorded a few times. This chain links TRBV4-1 with TRBJ2-1, with D possibly matching TRBD1 (6 bases). Germline V gene lookup returns CDR1 MGHRA and CDR2 YSYEKL. CDR3 length: 16 residues. Trimming removed 5 bases from V and 3 bases from J, with 17 bases in between. The CDR3, as DNA: TGCGCCAGCAGCTTAACATTAGGACAGCTCTACAATGAGCAGTTCTTC. This translates into CASSLTLGQLYNEQFF.

V usage is TRBV13 and J usage is TRBJ2-7, with 7 bases aligning to TRBD1. Germline CDR1 and CDR2: PRHDT and FYEKMQ (reference sequence). The CDR3 is 13 residues long. V was clipped by 5 bases and J by 1 base; unmatched bases: 2. CDR3 protein: CASSVTGSYEQYF. DNA of the CDR3: TGTGCCAGCAGCGTGACAGGGTCCTACGAGCAGTACTTC.

The gene calls are TRBV11-2 and TRBJ2-5; TRBD2 aligns across 9 bases. J lost 4 bases, V lost 0 bases, and 12 bases had no gene match. The CDR3 consists of 18 residues. Germline-derived CDR1 and CDR2 are SGHAT and FQNNGV. CDR3 in DNA: TGTGCCAGCAGCTTAGAGGGAAATAGCGGGAGAAGGAGAGAGACCCAGTACTTC. This translates into CASSLEGNSGRRRETQYF.

The gene calls are TRBV7-8 and TRBJ1-3, with D unresolved. V dropped 8 bases and J dropped 0 bases, with 8 bases sitting between them. CDR3 length: 13 residues. Germline V gene lookup returns CDR1 SGHVS and CDR2 FQNEAQ. This CDR3 reads CASGGDSGNTIYF. In nucleotides, the CDR3 is TGTGCCAGCGGCGGGGACTCTGGAAACACCATATATTTT.

The chain couples TRBV5-1 to TRBJ2-7; no clear D. The CDR3 contains 12 residues. V lost 0 bases, J lost 7 bases, and 8 bases lay in between. The germline V gene encodes CDR1 SGHRS and CDR2 YFSETQ. The CDR3 region has the DNA TGCGCCAGCAGCTTGGGCCCGCCGGAGCAGTACTTC. This sequence encodes CASSLGPPEQYF. The whole variable domain, filled in from reference TRBV5-1 and TRBJ2-7, reads KAGVTQTPRYLIKTRGQQVTLSCSPISGHRSVSWYQQTPGQGLQFLFEYFSETQRNKGNFPGRFSGRQFSNSRSEMNVSTLELGDSALYLCASSLGPPEQYFGPGTRLTVT.

The genes are TRBV5-1 and TRBJ2-1, with TRBD2 as a possible D gene (5 bases). Germline V CDR1 and CDR2: SGHRS, YFSETQ. The ends were cut back, 1 base at V and 0 bases at J, with 11 bases in the middle. CDR3 length: 16 residues. CDR3 region: CASSLPRSGSYNEQFF. CDR3 nucleotides: TGCGCCAGCAGCTTGCCCCGCAGCGGCTCCTACAATGAGCAGTTCTTC.

In its sample, this clone was seen a few times. J is TRBJ2-7 and V is TRBV28; D is perhaps TRBD2 (7 bases). Per the germline V gene, CDR1 is MDHEN and CDR2 is SYDVKM. V was clipped by 4 bases and J by 6 bases, with 16 bases between them. CDR3 length: 14 residues. CDR3 sequence reads: CASSYRSGGREQYF. The CDR3 coding sequence is TGTGCCAGCAGTTACCGCTCCGGGGGGCGCGAGCAGTACTTC.

The chain recombines TRBV7-3 with TRBJ1-1, with D possibly being TRBD1 (5 bases). V lost 2 bases to trimming and J lost 1 base, with 8 bases between them. Germline CDR1 reads SGHTA; CDR2 reads FQGTGA. The CDR3 is 14 residues long. The CDR3 DNA follows: TGTGCCAGCAGCTTAGGGGCCACGAACACTGAAGCTTTCTTT. Protein sequence: CASSLGATNTEAFF.

With regard to this clone: This may be a read error, as it is one base from a much larger clone. The V call is TRBV7-9, the J call TRBJ2-5; D is perhaps TRBD1 or TRBD2 (5 bases each). Germline V gene data show CDR1 as SEHNR and CDR2 as FQNEAQ (reference sequence). V lost 5 bases to trimming and J lost 4 bases, with 5 bases between them. The CDR3 runs 11 residues. CDR3 bases: TGTGCCAGCAGCGGGGGAGAGACCCAGTACTTC. This gives the protein CASSGGETQYF. The full variable domain, with the rest looked up from reference TRBV7-9 and TRBJ2-5, is DTGVSQNPRHKITKRGQNVTFRCDPISEHNRLYWYRQTLGQGPEFLTYFQNEAQLEKSRLLSDRFSAERPKGSFSTLEIQRTEQGDSAMYLCASSGGETQYFGPGTRLLVL.

V and J are TRBV5-1 and TRBJ2-1; D unclear. The CDR3 covers 12 residues. V gave up 4 bases and J gave up 15 bases, with 17 bases separating them. Germline V gene sequence: CDR1 SGHRS, CDR2 YFSETQ. The CDR3 DNA follows: TGCGCCAGCAGCCTCCCCGTCGCGGATTGGTTCTTC. Protein sequence: CASSLPVADWFF.